This T cell receptor (beta chain) was captured in a study of blood T cell repertoires in COVID-19. Study in general: Material from acute and convalescent COVID-19 was sourced from the United States, Italy and Spain.

Only in-frame clones appear in the TCRdb table, and some are missing; sequencing was by immunoSEQ multiplex PCR. The repertoire holds a few hundred thousand clones, with about 79% as singletons. Sequences were obtained from peripheral blood. The clonotype comes from a middle-aged man who had recovered from COVID-19.

CDR3 nucleotides: TGTGCCAGCAGCTTTTCTACCCAAGAGACCCAGTACTTC. Encoded protein: CASSFSTQETQYF. The chain links TRBV7-7 to TRBJ2-5; D remains ambiguous. CDR3 length equals 13 residues. Germline CDR1 is SSHAT and CDR2 is FNYEAQ (reference sequence). The V and J ends lost 3 bases and 1 base respectively, with 6 bases between them. Combining the CDR3 with reference TRBV7-7 and TRBJ2-5 gives the whole variable domain GAGVSQSPRYKVTKRGQDVTLRCDPISSHATLYWYQQALGQGPEFLTYFNYEAQPDKSGLPSDRFSAERPEGSISTLTIQRTEQRDSAMYRCASSFSTQETQYFGPGTRLLVL.